The 25 T cell receptor beta chains presented below share a single source sample, sequenced in a study of beta chain features in type 1 diabetes. The isolated RNA, all of it, was reverse transcribed, so expressed TCRB transcripts were what got sequenced. This table comes from immunoSEQ multiplex PCR, and its TCRdb copy is limited to in-frame clones, with some not included. The sample shows 60,000 or so clones, over 50% of them seen only once. The sequenced sample consisted of Tregs from blood. The origin of the receptors is a young woman in good health.

This clone was counted a few times. The rearrangement uses TRBV6-6 and TRBJ1-2; D not certain. Germline V gene lookup returns CDR1 MNHNY and CDR2 SVGAGI (reference sequence). Between the trimmed V and J ends, which lost 6 bases and 8 bases, there was a span of 10 bases. The length of the CDR3 is 11 residues. CDR3 sequence reads: CASSAGKGYTF. CDR3 nucleotides: TGTGCCAGCAGCGCCGGGAAGGGCTACACCTTC.

This chain uses TRBV5-1 with TRBJ1-1; the D gene is possibly TRBD1 (6 bases). Trimming shortened V by 5 bases and J by 1 base, and 9 bases separated the two germline ends. CDR3 length: 13 amino acids. Per germline, CDR1 SGHRS and CDR2 YFSETQ. CDR3 sequence: CASRQGGNTEAFF. CDR3 in DNA: TGCGCCAGCAGACAGGGCGGGAACACTGAAGCTTTCTTT.

This clone occurred once. This rearrangement joins TRBV5-4 to TRBJ2-2, with 8 bases identical to TRBD1. V lost 4 bases to trimming and J lost 6 bases; unmatched junction nucleotides: 8. The CDR3 is made up of 15 amino acids. The germline gives CDR1 SGHNT, CDR2 YYREEE (reference sequence). CDR3 DNA sequence: TGTGCCAGCAGCCAGGACAGGGTTGGGGCCGGGGAGCTGTTTTTT. Translating gives CASSQDRVGAGELFF. Together with reference TRBV5-4 and TRBJ2-2, the CDR3 gives the full variable domain: ETGVTQSPTHLIKTRGQQVTLRCSSQSGHNTVSWYQQALGQGPQFIFQYYREEENGRGNFPPRFSGLQFPNYSSELNVNALELDDSALYLCASSQDRVGAGELFFGEGSRLTVL.

The chain couples TRBV12-5 to TRBJ1-2; the D gene is possibly TRBD1 (6 bases). Trimming cost V 3 bases and J 2 bases, with 16 bases left between them. This CDR3 is 16 amino acids long. Germline V gene data show CDR1 as LGHNT and CDR2 as FRNRAP. As DNA, the CDR3 is TGTGCTAGTGGTTTCCCGGGGCGGACAGACAACTATGGCTACACCTTC. It specifies CASGFPGRTDNYGYTF. Full variable domain (outside the CDR3, taken from reference TRBV12-5 and TRBJ1-2): DARVTQTPRHKVTEMGQEVTMRCQPILGHNTVFWYRQTMMQGLELLAYFRNRAPLDDSGMPKDRFSAEMPDATLATLKIQPSEPRDSAVYFCASGFPGRTDNYGYTFGSGTRLTVV.

The table lists this clone with a few counts. The chain employs TRBV29-1 and TRBJ2-1, with 14 bases fitting TRBD2. V was clipped by 8 bases and J by 10 bases; unmatched bases: 10. The germline V gene has CDR1 SQVTM and CDR2 ANQGSEA. This CDR3 comprises 14 residues. The CDR3 nucleotides are TGCAGCTTCCACGGGACTAGCGGGAGTCAGGAGCAGTTCTTC. Translated, it gives CSFHGTSGSQEQFF.

The chain couples TRBV29-1 to TRBJ1-4; 9 positions match TRBD1. The germline V gene encodes CDR1 SQVTM and CDR2 ANQGSEA. With 6 bases clipped from V and 6 bases from J, the junction kept 2 bases outside the gene matches. CDR3 length: 12 residues. The CDR3 DNA follows: TGCAGCGTCCGGACAGGGGATGAAAAACTGTTTTTT. Amino acids: CSVRTGDEKLFF. Full variable domain (missing parts from reference TRBV29-1 and TRBJ1-4): SAVISQKPSRDICQRGTSLTIQCQVDSQVTMMFWYRQQPGQSLTLIATANQGSEATYESGFVIDKFPISRPNLTFSTLTVSNMSPEDSSIYLCSVRTGDEKLFFGSGTQLSVL.

The rearrangement links TRBV19 to TRBJ1-3; D unclear. The V end was cut by 7 bases, the J end by 3 bases, with 16 bases between. The germline gives CDR1 LNHDA, CDR2 SQIVND (reference sequence). The CDR3 is 15 residues long. CDR3 DNA: TGTGCCAGTACGAGGAGTCACGAGAGTGGAAACACCATATATTTT. Protein sequence: CASTRSHESGNTIYF.

The chain couples TRBV20-1 to TRBJ1-1; D is unresolved. This CDR3 contains 10 residues. The ends were cut back, 6 bases at V and 10 bases at J, with 12 bases in the middle. Germline CDR1 DFQATT, CDR2 SNEGSKA (reference sequence). The CDR3, as DNA: TGCAGTGCAGACATGATGTCAGCTTTCTTT. This encodes CSADMMSAFF.

This sequence joins TRBV9 and TRBJ2-7; D is uncertain. This CDR3 is built from 14 residues. Germline CDR1 reads SGDLS; CDR2 reads YYNGEE. With 0 bases removed from V and 0 bases from J, the gap between germline ends came to 7 bases. The DNA of the CDR3 is TGTGCCAGCAGCGTAGATGTAAACTCCTACGAGCAGTACTTC. This encodes CASSVDVNSYEQYF.

This clone was found a few times. J is TRBJ1-2 and V is TRBV30; D is perhaps TRBD1 (5 bases). The germline CDR1 and CDR2 sequences are GTSNPN and SVGIG (reference sequence). The CDR3 length is 13 residues. The V end lost 0 bases, the J end lost 8 bases, and 13 bases lay between the germline ends. In DNA, the CDR3 is TGTGCCTGGAGTGTACAGGAAGGAGACGGCTACACCTTC. Translating gives CAWSVQEGDGYTF.

The rearrangement joins TRBV7-2 to TRBJ1-6, with 11 nucleotides matching TRBD1. Germline V lookup: CDR1 SGHTA, CDR2 FQGNSA. This CDR3 spans 16 amino acids. The V segment lost 2 bases and the J segment 10 bases; nucleotides outside the gene matches: 7. The CDR3 loop is CASSLTGGTGGSPLHF. The CDR3, as DNA: TGTGCCAGCAGCTTAACGGGCGGGACAGGGGGATCACCCCTCCACTTT.

In this sample, this clone turned up once. The rearrangement links TRBV2 to TRBJ1-5; 9 bases are a match to TRBD1. V lost 8 bases to trimming and J lost 1 base; unmatched junction nucleotides: 3. CDR1 and CDR2 (germline): SNHLY, FYNNEI. The length of the CDR3 is 14 residues. The CDR3 protein is CASGTGFSNQPQHF. The CDR3 bases are TGTGCCAGCGGGACAGGGTTCAGCAATCAGCCCCAGCATTTT.

This clone was seen a handful of times. The gene calls are TRBV27 and TRBJ2-3, with D possibly TRBD2 on 6 matching bases. The V end lost 8 bases, the J end lost 0 bases, and 12 bases lay between the germline ends. The CDR3 length is 14 residues. Germline V lookup: CDR1 MNHEY, CDR2 SMNVEV (reference sequence). CDR3 sequence reads: CASRGLISTDTQYF. CDR3 nucleotide sequence: TGTGCCAGCCGGGGACTGATTAGCACAGATACGCAGTATTTT.

Note on this clone: The junction does not match germline at one end; this may be a read error. This sequence joins TRBV6-1 and TRBJ2-4, with 7 nucleotides matching TRBD1. CDR3 size: 12 residues. The germline V gene encodes CDR1 MNHNS and CDR2 SASEGT. The CDR3 loop reads CASSEALGRGSF. The CDR3 bases are TGTGCCAGCAGTGAAGCCTTGGGCAGGGGGAGCTTC.

This clone was observed a single time. The chain is built from TRBV9 and TRBJ2-3, with D perhaps TRBD2 (6 bases). V lost 0 bases and J 11 bases, leaving 10 bases between the germline ends. The CDR3 has 12 amino acids. Germline assignment: CDR1 SGDLS and CDR2 YYNGEE. CDR3 in amino acids: CASSVAGTVQYF. The CDR3 nucleotides are TGTGCCAGCAGCGTAGCCGGGACTGTGCAGTATTTT.

This chain joins TRBV5-1 and TRBJ2-5; a possible D gene is TRBD1 (5 bases). CDR1 and CDR2 from the germline V gene are SGHRS and YFSETQ. There are 17 residues in the CDR3. Trimming stripped 0 bases from V and 1 base from J, with 16 bases between. The CDR3 sequence is CASSLGGGAGIQETQYF. In nucleotides, the CDR3 is TGCGCCAGCAGCTTGGGTGGTGGGGCAGGGATCCAAGAGACCCAGTACTTC. The full variable domain, in which reference TRBV5-1 and TRBJ2-5 provide the parts outside the CDR3, is KAGVTQTPRYLIKTRGQQVTLSCSPISGHRSVSWYQQTPGQGLQFLFEYFSETQRNKGNFPGRFSGRQFSNSRSEMNVSTLELGDSALYLCASSLGGGAGIQETQYFGPGTRLLVL.

CDR3 sequence reads: CAWTRPYSGNTIYF. The CDR3 DNA reads as TGTGCCTGGACCAGGCCTTACTCTGGAAACACCATATATTTT. V is TRBV30 and J is TRBJ1-3; D call uncertain. Germline CDR1 reads GTSNPN; CDR2 reads SVGIG (reference sequence). Trimming stripped 4 bases from V and 0 bases from J, with 10 bases between. The CDR3 spans 14 residues.

This sequence joins TRBV11-2 and TRBJ2-7; 8 nucleotides agree with TRBD1. Germline values: CDR1 SGHAT, CDR2 FQNNGV. V shed 3 bases, J shed 4 bases, and the junction held 2 bases outside the gene matches. The CDR3 has 13 amino acids. CDR3 residues: CASSLDRVYEQYF. The CDR3 DNA is TGTGCCAGCAGCTTGGACAGGGTATACGAGCAGTACTTC.

This sequence joins TRBV30 and TRBJ2-7; D is possibly TRBD1 (7 bases). Germline CDR1 GTSNPN, CDR2 SVGIG (reference sequence). V was cut by 7 bases and J by 0 bases, with 13 bases left in between. This CDR3 is 13 amino acids long. CDR3 nucleotides: TGTGCCTCCCGACAGGGAGGCTCCTACGAGCAGTACTTC. It translates to CASRQGGSYEQYF.

The CDR3 sequence is CASSQTTGPPLTFF. DNA for the CDR3: TGCGCCAGCAGCCAAACAACAGGGCCCCCGCTGACTTTCTTT. The chain couples TRBV4-1 to TRBJ1-1, with D tentatively TRBD1 (6 bases). The V gene lost 2 bases and the J gene lost 12 bases, with 19 bases spanning the gap. CDR1 is MGHRA, CDR2 YSYEKL, per germline. This CDR3 spans 14 amino acids.

This clone was detected only a few times. The chain combines TRBV7-9 with TRBJ2-7, with D perhaps matching TRBD2 (6 bases). V was clipped by 2 bases and J by 2 bases, with 7 bases between them. The length of the CDR3 is 13 residues. Germline CDR1 is SEHNR and CDR2 is FQNEAQ (reference sequence). DNA of the CDR3: TGTGCCAGCAGCTTACGCGGGACCTACGAGCAGTACTTC. This gives the protein CASSLRGTYEQYF.

The chain links TRBV2 to TRBJ2-3; no definite D call. This CDR3 is 16 amino acids long. V gave up 0 bases and J gave up 1 base, with 11 bases separating them. Germline V gene sequence: CDR1 SNHLY, CDR2 FYNNEI. Here the CDR3 reads CASSEAGHPGTDTQYF. DNA of the CDR3: TGTGCCAGCAGTGAAGCGGGCCACCCTGGCACAGATACGCAGTATTTT.

The J gene is TRBJ2-3, the V gene TRBV18, with 9 bases that match TRBD1. Losses at the gene ends were 3 bases for V and 1 base for J; bases not matched to a gene: 5. This CDR3 is 16 amino acids long. Per germline, CDR1 KGHSH and CDR2 LQKENI. The CDR3: CASSPFTGGGTDTQYF. The DNA of the CDR3 is TGTGCCAGCTCACCGTTTACAGGGGGCGGCACAGATACGCAGTATTTT.

V is TRBV20-1 and J is TRBJ2-7; no reliable D call. From germline, CDR1 is DFQATT and CDR2 SNEGSKA (reference sequence). The CDR3 runs to 11 residues. The V gene lost 1 base and the J gene lost 5 bases, with 6 bases spanning the gap. CDR3 region: CSARAAHEQYF. DNA for the CDR3: TGCAGTGCTAGAGCCGCGCACGAGCAGTACTTC.

This rearrangement joins TRBV6-5 to TRBJ1-6; no definite D call. CDR1 is MNHEY, CDR2 SVGAGI, per germline. The CDR3 contains 14 residues. V lost 0 bases, J lost 11 bases, and 11 bases lay in between. In nucleotides, the CDR3 is TGTGCCAGCAGTTACTCCGGGTTAAGGACACCCCTCCACTTT. The encoded protein is CASSYSGLRTPLHF.